Listed here are 13 T cell receptor beta chains from one sample, sequenced in a study of blood T cell repertoires in COVID-19. TCRdb keeps only in-frame clones here, not all; method: immunoSEQ multiplex PCR. Among 120,000 to 150,000 clones listed, 85% to 90% were seen once. The sample consisted of PBMCs or T cells enriched from blood (not recorded which). The receptors here all came from a woman between 25 and 40 years old with acute COVID-19.

This clone was counted between two and nine times. This chain uses TRBV7-2 with TRBJ1-4, with a weak D call TRBD1 (6 bases). V was trimmed by 6 bases and J by 3 bases, leaving 14 bases between them. Germline V gene sequence: CDR1 SGHTA, CDR2 FQGNSA. CDR3 length equals 15 residues. CDR3 nucleotide sequence: TGTGCCAGCAGTCCTAACGGACAGCCTAATGAAAAACTGTTTTTT. Amino acids: CASSPNGQPNEKLFF.

The CDR3: CASSPQETQYF. As DNA, the CDR3 is TGTGCCAGCAGTCCGCAGGAGACCCAGTACTTC. The chain links TRBV5-8 to TRBJ2-5; D is uncertain. From germline, CDR1 is SGHTS and CDR2 YDEGEE. This CDR3 is built from 11 residues. Trimming cost V 5 bases and J 5 bases, with 7 bases left between them.

The chain joins TRBV18 to TRBJ2-4, with TRBD2 identical over 8 bases. The CDR3 loop spans 15 amino acids. Germline loops: CDR1 KGHSH, CDR2 LQKENI. With 2 bases clipped from V and 1 base from J, the junction kept 1 base outside the gene matches. The CDR3 DNA is TGTGCCAGCTCACCAACGGGGGGGGCCAAAAACATTCAGTACTTC. It yields the protein CASSPTGGAKNIQYF.

This clone was recorded only once. J is TRBJ2-5 and V is TRBV30; D is possibly TRBD2 (5 bases). CDR1 is GTSNPN and CDR2 is SVGIG in the germline V gene (reference sequence). This CDR3 has 12 residues. Trimming shortened V by 2 bases and J by 5 bases, and 9 bases separated the two germline ends. The chain's CDR3 is CAWSPWRETQYF. The CDR3 DNA sequence: TGTGCCTGGAGTCCATGGAGGGAGACCCAGTACTTC.

The J gene is TRBJ1-1, the V gene TRBV30; D is possibly TRBD1 (5 bases). CDR1 GTSNPN and CDR2 SVGIG come from the germline V gene (reference sequence). This CDR3 has 13 amino acids. The V gene lost 5 bases and the J gene lost 3 bases, with 13 bases spanning the gap. This CDR3 reads CAWGRDGDTEAFF. DNA for the CDR3: TGTGCCTGGGGGCGGGACGGGGACACTGAAGCTTTCTTT. Based on the CDR3 plus reference TRBV30 and TRBJ1-1, the full variable domain is SQTIHQWPATLVQPVGSPLSLECTVEGTSNPNLYWYRQAAGRGLQLLFYSVGIGQISSEVPQNLSASRPQDRQFILSSKKLLLSDSGFYLCAWGRDGDTEAFFGQGTRLTVV.

The chain joins TRBV6-6 to TRBJ2-3, with 11 bases identical to TRBD2. V lost 5 bases and J lost 5; bases outside the gene matches: 3. The CDR3 is made up of 14 amino acids. The germline V gene has CDR1 MNHNY and CDR2 SVGAGI (reference sequence). CDR3 in DNA: TGTGCCAGCAGTCCCGGACTAGCGGGAGATACGCAGTATTTT. This codes for CASSPGLAGDTQYF.

The CDR3 protein is CATSELAGTDTQYF. The CDR3 DNA reads as TGTGCCACCAGTGAGCTAGCGGGCACAGATACGCAGTATTTT. This chain joins TRBV24-1 and TRBJ2-3; 7 bases match TRBD2. Per germline, CDR1 KGHDR and CDR2 SFDVKD. Trimming cost V 4 bases and J 1 base; bases outside gene matches: 1. This CDR3 region has 14 residues.

The chain uses TRBV7-8 and TRBJ2-7; the match to TRBD1 covers 8 bases. The CDR3 spans 14 residues. Germline trimming cut 3 bases from V and 3 bases from J; bases unmatched to any gene: 4. Germline CDR1 and CDR2: SGHVS and FQNEAQ. The CDR3 loop reads CASSFPGTGYEQYF. The CDR3 DNA sequence: TGTGCCAGCAGCTTCCCCGGGACAGGCTACGAGCAGTACTTC.

The chain combines TRBV19 with TRBJ1-2, with 9 bases that match TRBD1. The trim removed 7 bases at V and 1 base at J, leaving 13 bases unmatched. Germline V gives CDR1 LNHDA, CDR2 SQIVND (reference sequence). There are 17 residues in the CDR3. In DNA, the CDR3 is TGTGCCAGTAATACTCGAGGACAGGGGAGCATTAACTATGGCTACACCTTC. This codes for CASNTRGQGSINYGYTF.

The chain links TRBV6-4 to TRBJ1-2, with TRBD1 matching over 7 bases. Trimming at V came to 4 bases and at J to 3 bases, leaving 5 bases not matched to a gene. Germline values: CDR1 MRHNA, CDR2 SNTAGT. The CDR3 loop spans 14 amino acids. The CDR3 is CASSAPDRDYGYTF. DNA of the CDR3: TGTGCCAGCAGTGCCCCAGACAGGGACTATGGCTACACCTTC.

The CDR3 spells CASSPDSRYEQYF. The CDR3 DNA reads TGTGCCAGCAGCCCTGACAGCCGCTACGAGCAGTACTTC. The rearrangement joins TRBV7-9 to TRBJ2-7, with D tentatively TRBD1 (5 bases). CDR1 and CDR2 (germline): SEHNR, FQNEAQ (reference sequence). V was trimmed by 5 bases and J by 3 bases, leaving 11 bases between them. CDR3 length: 13 residues.

This chain uses TRBV5-1 with TRBJ1-6; 7 nucleotides line up with TRBD1. V was clipped by 7 bases and J by 7 bases; unmatched bases: 8. The germline V gene encodes CDR1 SGHRS and CDR2 YFSETQ. CDR3 length: 14 amino acids. The CDR3 nucleotides read TGCGCCAGCCGCGACAGGGTAGGGAATTCACCCCTCCACTTT. It yields the protein CASRDRVGNSPLHF. The full variable domain, its missing parts supplied by reference TRBV5-1 and TRBJ1-6, is KAGVTQTPRYLIKTRGQQVTLSCSPISGHRSVSWYQQTPGQGLQFLFEYFSETQRNKGNFPGRFSGRQFSNSRSEMNVSTLELGDSALYLCASRDRVGNSPLHFGNGTRLTVT.

The rearrangement links TRBV9 to TRBJ2-1, with a possible D match to TRBD2 (6 bases). The CDR3 runs to 12 residues. V lost 6 bases, J lost 10 bases, and 14 bases lay in between. Germline CDR1 is SGDLS and CDR2 is YYNGEE. The CDR3, as DNA: TGTGCCAGCACGCCGGGCCGGGGGGAGCAGTTCTTC. Protein sequence: CASTPGRGEQFF. Based on the CDR3 plus reference TRBV9 and TRBJ2-1, the full variable domain is DSGVTQTPKHLITATGQRVTLRCSPRSGDLSVYWYQQSLDQGLQFLIQYYNGEERAKGNILERFSAQQFPDLHSELNLSSLELGDSALYFCASTPGRGEQFFGPGTRLTVL.